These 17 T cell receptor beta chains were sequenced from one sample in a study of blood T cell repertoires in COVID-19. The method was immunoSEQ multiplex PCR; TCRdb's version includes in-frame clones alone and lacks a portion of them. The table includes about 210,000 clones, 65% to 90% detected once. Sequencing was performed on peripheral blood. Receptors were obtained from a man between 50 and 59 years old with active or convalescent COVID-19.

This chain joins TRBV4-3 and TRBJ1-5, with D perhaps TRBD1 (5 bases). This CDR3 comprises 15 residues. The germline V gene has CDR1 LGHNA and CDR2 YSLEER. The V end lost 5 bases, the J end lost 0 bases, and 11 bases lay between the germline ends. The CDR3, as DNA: TGCGCCAGCAGCTACGGACACCCTAGCAATCAGCCCCAGCATTTT. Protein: CASSYGHPSNQPQHF.

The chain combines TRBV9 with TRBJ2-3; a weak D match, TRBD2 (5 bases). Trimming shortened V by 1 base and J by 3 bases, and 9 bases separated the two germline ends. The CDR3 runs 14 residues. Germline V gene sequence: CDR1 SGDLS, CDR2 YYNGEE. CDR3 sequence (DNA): TGTGCCAGCAGCGTATGGCCGGGGACAGATACGCAGTATTTT. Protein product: CASSVWPGTDTQYF.

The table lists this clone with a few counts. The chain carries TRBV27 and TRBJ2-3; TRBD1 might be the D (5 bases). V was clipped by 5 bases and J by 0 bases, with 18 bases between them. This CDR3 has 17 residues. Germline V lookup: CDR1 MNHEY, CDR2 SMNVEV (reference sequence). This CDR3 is CASSPTQDPLSTDTQYF. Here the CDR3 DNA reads TGTGCCAGCAGTCCCACACAGGACCCCCTTAGCACAGATACGCAGTATTTT.

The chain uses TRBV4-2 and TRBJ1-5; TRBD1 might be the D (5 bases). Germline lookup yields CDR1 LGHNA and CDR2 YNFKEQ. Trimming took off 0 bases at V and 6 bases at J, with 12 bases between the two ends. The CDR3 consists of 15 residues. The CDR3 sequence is CASSQDVRGGQPQHF. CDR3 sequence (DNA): TGTGCCAGCAGCCAAGATGTAAGGGGCGGTCAGCCCCAGCATTTT.

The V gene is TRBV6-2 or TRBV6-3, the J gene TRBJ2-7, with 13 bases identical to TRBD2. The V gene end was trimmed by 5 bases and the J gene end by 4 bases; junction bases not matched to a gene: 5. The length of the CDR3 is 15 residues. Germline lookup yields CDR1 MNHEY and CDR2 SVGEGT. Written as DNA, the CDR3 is TGTGCCAGCAGTATTGGGACTAGCGGGGCGTACGAGCAGTACGTC. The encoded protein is CASSIGTSGAYEQYV.

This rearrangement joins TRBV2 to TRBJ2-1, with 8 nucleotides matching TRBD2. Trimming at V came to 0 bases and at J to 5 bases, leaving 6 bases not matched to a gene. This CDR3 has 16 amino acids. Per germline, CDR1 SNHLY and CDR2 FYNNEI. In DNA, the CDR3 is TGTGCCAGCAGTGAAGCAGACGGGGGGGCTAACAATGAGCAGTTCTTC. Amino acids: CASSEADGGANNEQFF.

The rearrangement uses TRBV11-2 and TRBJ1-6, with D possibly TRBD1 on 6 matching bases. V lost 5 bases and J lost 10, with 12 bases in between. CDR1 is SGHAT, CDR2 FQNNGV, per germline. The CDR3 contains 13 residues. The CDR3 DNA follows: TGTGCCAGCAGCCCTGATCAGGGGTCACCCCTCCACTTT. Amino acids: CASSPDQGSPLHF. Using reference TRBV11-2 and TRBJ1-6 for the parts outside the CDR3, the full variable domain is EAGVAQSPRYKIIEKRQSVAFWCNPISGHATLYWYQQILGQGPKLLIQFQNNGVVDDSQLPKDRFSAERLKGVDSTLKIQPAKLEDSAVYLCASSPDQGSPLHFGNGTRLTVT.

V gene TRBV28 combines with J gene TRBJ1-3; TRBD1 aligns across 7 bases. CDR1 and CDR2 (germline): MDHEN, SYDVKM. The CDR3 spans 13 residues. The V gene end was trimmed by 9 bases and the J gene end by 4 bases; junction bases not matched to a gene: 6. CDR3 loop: CASSTGPGNTIYF. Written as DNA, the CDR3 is TGTGCCAGTTCGACAGGGCCAGGAAACACCATATATTTT.

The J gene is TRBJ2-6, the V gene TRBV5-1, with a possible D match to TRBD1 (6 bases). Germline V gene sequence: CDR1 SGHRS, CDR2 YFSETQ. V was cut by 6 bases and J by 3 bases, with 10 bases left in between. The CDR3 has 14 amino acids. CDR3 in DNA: TGCGCCAGCACGTACAGGGTTGGGGCCAACGTCCTGACTTTC. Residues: CASTYRVGANVLTF.

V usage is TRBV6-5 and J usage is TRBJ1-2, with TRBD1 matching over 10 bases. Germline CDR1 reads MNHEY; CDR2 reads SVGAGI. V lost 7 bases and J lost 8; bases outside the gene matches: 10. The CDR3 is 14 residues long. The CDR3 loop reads CASTRQGAVFGYTF. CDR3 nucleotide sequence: TGTGCCAGCACTAGACAGGGGGCTGTTTTCGGCTACACCTTC.

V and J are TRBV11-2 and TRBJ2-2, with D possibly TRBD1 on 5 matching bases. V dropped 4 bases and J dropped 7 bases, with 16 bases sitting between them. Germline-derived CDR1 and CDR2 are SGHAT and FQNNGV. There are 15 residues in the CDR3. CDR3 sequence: CASSWILGPVGELFF. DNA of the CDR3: TGTGCCAGCAGCTGGATTCTGGGGCCGGTCGGGGAGCTGTTTTTT. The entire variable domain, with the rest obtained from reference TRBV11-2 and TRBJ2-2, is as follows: EAGVAQSPRYKIIEKRQSVAFWCNPISGHATLYWYQQILGQGPKLLIQFQNNGVVDDSQLPKDRFSAERLKGVDSTLKIQPAKLEDSAVYLCASSWILGPVGELFFGEGSRLTVL.

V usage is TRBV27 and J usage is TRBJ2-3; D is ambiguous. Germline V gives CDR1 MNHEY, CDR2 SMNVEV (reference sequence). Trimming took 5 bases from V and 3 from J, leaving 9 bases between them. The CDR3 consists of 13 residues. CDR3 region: CASSNHWTDTQYF. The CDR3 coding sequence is TGTGCCAGCAGTAACCACTGGACAGATACGCAGTATTTT.

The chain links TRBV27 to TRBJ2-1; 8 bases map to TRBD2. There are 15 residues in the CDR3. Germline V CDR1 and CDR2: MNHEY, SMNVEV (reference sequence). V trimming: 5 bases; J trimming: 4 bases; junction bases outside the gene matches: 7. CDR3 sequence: CASSVGGGFYNEQFF. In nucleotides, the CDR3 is TGTGCCAGCAGTGTCGGGGGGGGGTTTTACAATGAGCAGTTCTTC.

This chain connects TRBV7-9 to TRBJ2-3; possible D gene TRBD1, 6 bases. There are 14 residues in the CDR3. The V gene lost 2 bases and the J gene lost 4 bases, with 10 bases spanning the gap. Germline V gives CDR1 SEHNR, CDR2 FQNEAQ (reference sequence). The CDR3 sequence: CASSLFTGPDTQYF. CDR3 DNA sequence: TGTGCCAGCAGCTTATTTACAGGGCCAGATACGCAGTATTTT.

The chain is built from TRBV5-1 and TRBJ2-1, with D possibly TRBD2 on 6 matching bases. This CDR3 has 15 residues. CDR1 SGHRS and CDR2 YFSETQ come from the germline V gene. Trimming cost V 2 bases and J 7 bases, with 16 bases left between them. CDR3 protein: CASSLGRQPGNEQFF. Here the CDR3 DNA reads TGCGCCAGCAGCTTAGGGAGGCAGCCGGGGAATGAGCAGTTCTTC.

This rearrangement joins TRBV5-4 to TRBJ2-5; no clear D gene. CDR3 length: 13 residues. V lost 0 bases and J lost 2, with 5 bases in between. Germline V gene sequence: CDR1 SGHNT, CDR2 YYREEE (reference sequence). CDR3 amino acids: CASSLDRQETQYF. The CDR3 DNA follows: TGTGCCAGCAGCTTGGACAGACAAGAGACCCAGTACTTC.

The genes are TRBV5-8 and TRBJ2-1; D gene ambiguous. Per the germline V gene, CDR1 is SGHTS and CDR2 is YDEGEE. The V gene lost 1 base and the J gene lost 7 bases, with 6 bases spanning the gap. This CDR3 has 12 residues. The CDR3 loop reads CASSLMRNEQFF. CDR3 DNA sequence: TGTGCCAGCAGCTTGATGCGGAATGAGCAGTTCTTC.